The next 18 T cell receptor beta chains were all read from a single sample in a study of metastatic and nonmetastatic thyroid tumors. Thyroid surgery was preceded by no treatment in any patient. TCRdb called clones again from the PCR reads with MiXCR. The table includes under 50,000 clones, roughly a fifth detected once. Sequencing was carried out using blood. The receptors originated from a male donor with papillary thyroid cancer or a benign thyroid nodule (not recorded which). Some clones in this sample may be carry-over from other donors' samples.

This clone was seen at least ten times. The V gene is TRBV12-3 or TRBV12-4, the J gene TRBJ2-2; D is ambiguous. This CDR3 has 13 amino acids. Trimming removed 6 bases at V and 6 bases at J, with 11 bases between. CDR3 sequence (DNA): TGTGCCAGCAGCTCGACGGAACCCGGGGAGCTGTTTTTT. This sequence encodes CASSSTEPGELFF.

This clone turned up a few times. The chain links TRBV12-3 or TRBV12-4 to TRBJ2-3; no clear D gene. V lost 6 bases to trimming and J lost 7 bases, with 11 bases between them. The length of the CDR3 is 12 residues. The CDR3 loop reads CASRPDSNTQYF. In DNA form, the CDR3 reads TGTGCCAGCAGACCCGACTCCAATACGCAGTATTTT.

This clone was counted a few times. The chain recombines TRBV5-1 with TRBJ2-3; TRBD1 agrees at 8 bases. Per germline, CDR1 SGHRS and CDR2 YFSETQ. The CDR3 loop spans 17 amino acids. V shed 5 bases and J 3 bases; nucleotides not matched to a gene: 14. CDR3: CASRRPGQEDPTDTQYF. The CDR3, as DNA: TGCGCCAGCAGGCGCCCGGGACAGGAAGATCCTACAGATACGCAGTATTTT.

This clone was seen ten or more times. The chain links TRBV7-6 to TRBJ2-5; D perhaps matches TRBD2 (6 bases). The CDR3 extends over 12 amino acids. The V gene lost 9 bases and the J gene lost 5 bases, with 13 bases spanning the gap. Germline CDR1 is SGHVS and CDR2 is FNYEAQ. The CDR3 bases are TGTGCCAGTTGGGGTGCGGGGGAGACCCAGTACTTC. Amino acid sequence: CASWGAGETQYF.

This clone was picked up a small number of times. The CDR3 protein is CASSRTNTGELFF. CDR3 coding DNA: TGTGCCAGCTCGAGGACTAACACCGGGGAGCTGTTTTTT. The genes are TRBV6-4 and TRBJ2-2; possibly TRBD2 for D (5 bases). Trimming removed 8 bases from V and 2 bases from J, with 9 bases in between. In germline, CDR1 is MRHNA, CDR2 SNTAGT. This CDR3 has 13 residues.

This clone showed up many times. This sequence joins TRBV7-9 and TRBJ2-5; 8 bases align to TRBD2. This CDR3 is 14 amino acids long. V dropped 5 bases and J dropped 4; count of bases not matched to a gene: 6. The germline V gene encodes CDR1 SEHNR and CDR2 FQNEAQ (reference sequence). The CDR3 DNA sequence: TGTGCCAGCAGCCCGGGAGGGGGTGGAGAGACCCAGTACTTC. Translated, it gives CASSPGGGGETQYF.

This clone was counted between two and nine times. The junction shows a germline mismatch at one end, possibly a read error. The rearrangement joins TRBV6-1 to TRBJ2-7; tentatively, D is TRBD1 (5 bases). This CDR3 is built from 14 residues. Germline V gene data show CDR1 as MNHNS and CDR2 as SASEGT. CDR3 sequence: CARSEGIQGYEQYF. CDR3 coding DNA: TGTGCCAGAAGTGAAGGCATCCAGGGTTACGAGCAGTACTTC.

Many counts were recorded for this clone. The chain recombines TRBV10-1 with TRBJ2-7; TRBD1 aligns across 8 bases. Germline CDR1 reads WNHNN; CDR2 reads SYGVQD (reference sequence). The CDR3 runs 12 residues. V was clipped by 6 bases and J by 2 bases; unmatched bases: 0. The CDR3 sequence is CASRQGAYEQYF. CDR3 nucleotide sequence: TGCGCCAGCAGACAGGGGGCCTACGAGCAGTACTTC.

The chain combines TRBV5-4 with TRBJ1-2, with D perhaps TRBD1 (6 bases). V lost 4 bases and J 8 bases, leaving 12 bases between the germline ends. The CDR3 is made up of 12 amino acids. From germline, CDR1 is SGHNT and CDR2 YYREEE (reference sequence). CDR3 in amino acids: CASSLSTGGYTF. As DNA, the CDR3 is TGTGCCAGCAGCCTATCAACAGGGGGCTACACCTTC.

This clone came up once. This chain joins TRBV20-1 and TRBJ2-6; D possibly corresponds to TRBD1 (6 bases). V was clipped by 6 bases and J by 2 bases, with 14 bases between them. Looked up from germline, CDR1 is DFQATT and CDR2 is SNEGSKA (reference sequence). The CDR3 has 15 residues. CDR3 DNA: TGCAGTGCCGCTCGGTCAGGGGCTGGGGCCAACGTCCTGACTTTC. Amino acid sequence: CSAARSGAGANVLTF.

In its sample, this clone was seen many times. This chain uses TRBV2 with TRBJ1-2; maybe TRBD1 (5 bases). Germline lookup yields CDR1 SNHLY and CDR2 FYNNEI. The CDR3 runs to 13 residues. Trimming took 3 bases from V and 4 from J, leaving 9 bases between them. CDR3 in DNA: TGTGCCAGCAGTGACCCGGGGACCTATGGCTACACCTTC. This encodes CASSDPGTYGYTF. Supplemented by reference TRBV2 and TRBJ1-2, the full variable domain reads EPEVTQTPSHQVTQMGQEVILRCVPISNHLYFYWYRQILGQKVEFLVSFYNNEISEKSEIFDDQFSVERPDGSNFTLKIRSTKLEDSAMYFCASSDPGTYGYTFGSGTRLTVV.

This clone was observed many times. CDR3: CASSPARGQPNEKLFF. CDR3 coding DNA: TGTGCCAGCAGCCCCGCGCGGGGGCAGCCTAATGAAAAACTGTTTTTT. The J gene is TRBJ1-4, the V gene TRBV7-9; TRBD1 is a possible D gene (6 bases). Germline loops: CDR1 SEHNR, CDR2 FQNEAQ (reference sequence). The CDR3 sequence is 16 residues long. Trimming took 5 bases from V and 3 from J, leaving 16 bases between them. The full variable domain, its missing parts supplied by reference TRBV7-9 and TRBJ1-4, is DTGVSQNPRHKITKRGQNVTFRCDPISEHNRLYWYRQTLGQGPEFLTYFQNEAQLEKSRLLSDRFSAERPKGSFSTLEIQRTEQGDSAMYLCASSPARGQPNEKLFFGSGTQLSVL.

This clone was seen a few times. The V gene is TRBV4-3, the J gene TRBJ2-5; no definite D call. Germline V gives CDR1 LGHNA, CDR2 YSLEER. This CDR3 has 14 residues. V was pared by 0 bases and J by 1 base, with 6 bases between. The CDR3 coding sequence is TGCGCCAGCAGCCAAGAGCTATCCCAAGAGACCCAGTACTTC. Translated: CASSQELSQETQYF.

This clone came up many times. This chain joins TRBV4-2 and TRBJ2-3; 9 bases line up with TRBD1. Germline values: CDR1 LGHNA, CDR2 YNFKEQ. After removal of 5 bases from V and 2 bases from J, the junction contained 11 bases not matched to a gene. The CDR3 runs 17 residues. CDR3 in DNA: TGTGCCAGCAGCGAAACGATCGGGACAGGGCACACAGATACGCAGTATTTT. This sequence encodes CASSETIGTGHTDTQYF.

This rearrangement joins TRBV15 to TRBJ2-2; 11 positions match TRBD1. The CDR3 extends over 18 amino acids. Losses at the gene ends were 0 bases for V and 7 bases for J; bases not matched to a gene: 10. Germline CDR1 and CDR2: LNHNV and YYDKDF (reference sequence). The CDR3 loop reads CATSRETPDRGLDGELFF. Here the CDR3 DNA reads TGTGCCACCAGCAGAGAGACCCCGGACAGGGGGCTGGACGGGGAGCTGTTTTTT.

The rearrangement joins TRBV14 to TRBJ2-5; maybe TRBD2 (5 bases). Trimming shortened V by 0 bases and J by 3 bases, and 17 bases separated the two germline ends. The germline CDR1 and CDR2 sequences are SGHDN and FVKESK. This CDR3 is built from 17 residues. CDR3 region: CASSQDGPGLPKETQYF. The CDR3 DNA is TGTGCCAGCAGCCAAGATGGGCCTGGACTGCCTAAAGAGACCCAGTACTTC.

The chain carries TRBV12-3 or TRBV12-4 and TRBJ2-2, with TRBD1 matching over 7 bases. Trimming removed 7 bases from V and 1 base from J; junction bases left unmatched: 9. The CDR3 runs to 16 residues. The CDR3 loop is CASTRGRNENTGELFF. The CDR3 DNA reads TGTGCCAGCACCAGGGGGAGAAACGAGAACACCGGGGAGCTGTTTTTT.

This clone was observed at least ten times. The chain joins TRBV6-6 to TRBJ2-3; 10 bases align to TRBD2. CDR3 length: 17 residues. Germline assignment: CDR1 MNHNY and CDR2 SVGAGI (reference sequence). The ends lost 0 bases at V and 5 bases at J; junction bases unmatched: 8. The CDR3 reads CASSYSSLAGAGDTQYF. The CDR3 nucleotides are TGTGCCAGCAGTTACTCTTCCCTAGCGGGAGCGGGAGATACGCAGTATTTT.